This is a list of T cell receptor beta chains from one sample in a study of blood T cell repertoires in COVID-19. The assay was immunoSEQ multiplex PCR, and TCRdb's table has in-frame clones only and misses some. Of a few hundred thousand clones in the sample, about 90% were seen once. Sequenced: PBMCs or T cells enriched from blood (not recorded which). These receptors came from a woman aged 25 to 39 who had recovered from COVID-19. Each CDR3 is given with its conserved first and last residue. The D gene is left open where the match is weak. Size values are once, few and many counts, or a class for expanded clones, and some rows have none.

v_call	d_call	clone_size	j_call	cdr3_nt	cdr3_aa
TRBV2	NA	few	TRBJ1-5	TGTGCCAGCAGTGAGGCGGCGGCGGGCAATCAGCCCCAGCATTTT	CASSEAAAGNQPQHF
TRBV7-9	NA	NA	TRBJ1-5	TGTGCCAGCAGCAGTACCGCCGCGAGCAATCAGCCCCAGCATTTT	CASSSTAASNQPQHF
TRBV2	NA	NA	TRBJ2-5	TGTGCCAGCACCACTGAGGGCTGGGAGACCCAGTACTTC	CASTTEGWETQYF
TRBV9	TRBD1	NA	TRBJ1-1	TGTGCCAGCAGCAAGGGACAGGGAATGAACACTGAAGCTTTCTTT	CASSKGQGMNTEAFF
TRBV30	TRBD2	once	TRBJ2-5	TGTGCCTGGAGTGCTCGGCGGGGGGCCATCTCAACTCTGGAGACCCAGTACTTC	CAWSARRGAISTLETQYF
TRBV19	NA	NA	TRBJ2-2	TGTGCCAGTAGTATGTTAGGGGGGGCCGCCGGGGAGCTGTTTTTT	CASSMLGGAAGELFF
TRBV12-3/TRBV12-4	NA	once	TRBJ2-3	TGTGCCAGCAGCATAGGGGCAGATACGCAGTATTTT	CASSIGADTQYF
TRBV7-9	TRBD2	NA	TRBJ2-2	TGTGCCAGCAGCTCGCGCACTAGCGGGGGACCCGGAGGGACCGGGGAGCTGTTTTTT	CASSSRTSGGPGGTGELFF
TRBV18	NA	once	TRBJ1-4	TGTGCCAGCTCACCGCCCGGGTTGAGTGAAAAACTGTTTTTT	CASSPPGLSEKLFF
TRBV15	TRBD2	NA	TRBJ2-7	TGTGCCACCAGCAGTAGCGGGAGTAAATACGAGCAGTACTTC	CATSSSGSKYEQYF
TRBV19	TRBD1	few	TRBJ2-2	TGTGCCAGTAGTATAGGGCTGGACAGGGGCACCGGGGAGCTGTTTTTT	CASSIGLDRGTGELFF
TRBV18	TRBD1	NA	TRBJ2-1	TGTGCCAGCTCACCCGGACAGGGATTGGGTACGGATGAGCAGTTCTTC	CASSPGQGLGTDEQFF
TRBV19	TRBD2	once	TRBJ2-6	TGTGCCGCACGGGGGGCTGGGGCCAACGTCCTGACTTTC	CAARGAGANVLTF